This note documents a single TCR beta chain sequence. The CDR3 totals 16 residues. Losses at the gene ends were 0 bases for V and 5 bases for J; bases not matched to a gene: 9. The germline V gene has CDR1 SGHTS and CDR2 YDEGEE. These data belong to a study of PD-L1 blockade in urothelial cancer. Produced via immunoSEQ multiplex PCR; TCRdb's table is partial and in-frame only. The top ten clones hold just under 15% of a sample with tens of thousands of clones, approximately 84% of them seen once. Documented time point: pretreatment peripheral blood. All patients handed over anywhere from 1 to 8 samples, pretreatment and on-treatment.

This clonotype originated in a man between 60 and 75 years old with urothelial cancer. The sequencing used PBMCs, collected around atezolizumab (anti-PD-L1) treatment. This chain uses TRBV5-8 with TRBJ1-1; the match to TRBD1 covers 8 bases. For the CDR3, the DNA is TGTGCCAGCAGCTTGGAGGCAGGGGGCGCCGGGACTGAAGCTTTCTTT. It translates to CASSLEAGGAGTEAFF.